This T cell receptor beta chain was found in a study of blood T cells in healthy people across ages. Per-sample PBMC isolation yielded at least 6 million cells. For the second PCR, which ran for about 7 to 11 cycles, a sample-barcoded 5' primer and a J-beta primer mix were used. TCRdb ran MiXCR on the 5' RACE reads and lists one entry per CDR3 protein. This sample has about 590,000 distinct CDR3 sequences, with 25% to 35% found just once. Germline values: CDR1 ENHRY, CDR2 SYGVKD. This CDR3 has 16 amino acids. With V trimmed by 2 bases and J by 8 bases, 9 bases remained unmatched. Study results and limitations: Per million T cells, the diversity of TCR beta decreased roughly linearly as age advanced. No one knew whether donors had CMV, which possibly confounded expanded clonotype changes.

The table lists this clonotype with many counts. Antigen unknown. The chain uses TRBV10-3 and TRBJ2-1; 10 nucleotides line up with TRBD2. The source material was blood. This clonotype was obtained from a woman aged 80 or over in good health. The CDR3 reads CAISEVLAGDFDEQFF. The CDR3 region has the DNA TGTGCCATCAGTGAGGTTCTAGCGGGGGACTTCGATGAGCAGTTCTTC.